The 22 T cell receptor beta chains listed next were all sequenced from one sample in a study of T cell clonotyping in hematopoietic cell transplantation (dated by TCRdb to 2020 to 2023). Sample time point, as interpreted from the label and publication: recipient sample about 28 days before transplant, after cytoreduction. Preparation of the library involved the immunoSEQ multiplex PCR assay. What TCRdb holds here is the immuneACCESS table cut down to in-frame rearrangements. Part of the clones is not present; checked against another copy, under half of the missing clones reflect an unresolved V gene, and the others are unexplained. The sample profile shows thousands of clones; just over 85% of them were found once. The top ten clonotypes cover 3.5% to 4% of the sample. The sequences come from peripheral blood mononuclear cells, collected before stem cell transplant. The receptors were gathered from a young man with acute myeloid leukemia. Some clones in this sample may be carry-over from other donors' samples.

The chain has TRBV7-2 and TRBJ2-2; unclear D gene. Per the germline V gene, CDR1 is SGHTA and CDR2 is FQGNSA. The CDR3 spans 15 residues. The V end was cut by 5 bases, the J end by 5 bases, with 15 bases between. This chain's CDR3 is CASSPRSPRTGELFF. In DNA form, the CDR3 reads TGTGCCAGCAGCCCGCGAAGTCCGCGGACCGGGGAGCTGTTTTTT.

This sequence joins TRBV28 and TRBJ1-5; no firm D call. This CDR3 has 16 residues. Deletions cut 6 bases from V and 1 base from J, with 16 bases between. Germline V gives CDR1 MDHEN, CDR2 SYDVKM. The CDR3 coding sequence is TGTGCCAGCAGCCTTCAAACAGTGAGCAGCAATCAGCCCCAGCATTTT. Translation: CASSLQTVSSNQPQHF.

The rearrangement joins TRBV5-1 to TRBJ2-1, with a tentative D call TRBD2 (5 bases). Trimming took off 6 bases at V and 4 bases at J, with 14 bases between the two ends. Germline assignment: CDR1 SGHRS and CDR2 YFSETQ. This CDR3 comprises 14 residues. The CDR3: CASNPGMNYNEQFF. DNA of the CDR3: TGCGCCAGCAACCCGGGGATGAATTACAATGAGCAGTTCTTC.

The chain joins TRBV28 to TRBJ2-3; 9 bases agree with TRBD2. In germline, CDR1 is MDHEN, CDR2 SYDVKM. This CDR3 contains 14 residues. The V segment lost 6 bases and the J segment 4 bases; nucleotides outside the gene matches: 5. CDR3: CASRAAGGSDTQYF. The CDR3 DNA follows: TGTGCCAGCAGGGCAGCGGGAGGTTCAGATACGCAGTATTTT.

The chain recombines TRBV19 with TRBJ2-3; TRBD2 aligns across 8 bases. Germline CDR1 and CDR2: LNHDA and SQIVND (reference sequence). V gave up 5 bases and J gave up 8 bases; unmatched junction bases: 3. The CDR3 covers 12 residues. The CDR3 region is CASSFGGGTQYF. The CDR3 bases are TGTGCCAGTAGTTTCGGGGGGGGTACGCAGTATTTT. Variable domain in full (rest from reference TRBV19 and TRBJ2-3): DGGITQSPKYLFRKEGQNVTLSCEQNLNHDAMYWYRQDPGQGLRLIYYSQIVNDFQKGDIAEGYSVSREKKESFPLTVTSAQKNPTAFYLCASSFGGGTQYFGPGTRLTVL.

The rearrangement joins TRBV4-1 to TRBJ1-1; 11 bases fit TRBD1. The V gene's germline CDR1 is MGHRA and CDR2 YSYEKL. Trimming removed 1 base from V and 11 bases from J; junction bases left unmatched: 12. The length of the CDR3 is 16 residues. The CDR3 DNA sequence: TGCGCCAGCAGCCAAGTAAGATCAGGGGACAGGGGGAGTGCTTTCTTT. Its protein product is CASSQVRSGDRGSAFF.

The V and J genes are TRBV5-8 and TRBJ1-5; D uncertain. CDR1 is SGHTS and CDR2 is YDEGEE in the germline V gene. The CDR3 is made up of 14 amino acids. V lost 3 bases and J 6 bases, leaving 13 bases between the germline ends. This CDR3 reads CASSSPGSGQPQHF. The CDR3 DNA sequence: TGTGCCAGCAGCTCACCAGGTTCCGGTCAGCCCCAGCATTTT.

This chain joins TRBV27 and TRBJ2-5; D gene ambiguous. The V end lost 6 bases, the J end lost 4 bases, and 6 bases lay between the germline ends. The CDR3 has 11 amino acids. CDR1 and CDR2 from the germline V gene are MNHEY and SMNVEV (reference sequence). The chain's CDR3 is CASSDRETQYF. The CDR3 nucleotides read TGTGCCAGCAGCGATCGAGAGACCCAGTACTTC.

CDR3 in DNA: TGTGCCAGCAGATCACAGGGGCAGGCGAACACTGAAGCTTTCTTT. Its protein is CASRSQGQANTEAFF. The chain links TRBV7-8 to TRBJ1-1; TRBD1 agrees at 7 bases. CDR3 length: 15 residues. V shed 6 bases, J shed 1 base, and the junction held 8 bases outside the gene matches. Looked up from germline, CDR1 is SGHVS and CDR2 is FQNEAQ.

The gene calls are TRBV7-8 and TRBJ1-1; no clear D. The germline V and J ends were trimmed by 5 bases and 4 bases, with 14 bases remaining between them. The CDR3 is made up of 14 amino acids. Germline loops: CDR1 SGHVS, CDR2 FQNEAQ. For the CDR3, the DNA is TGTGCCAGCAGCCGAGGGCAGCTGACCACTGAAGCTTTCTTT. The encoded protein is CASSRGQLTTEAFF.

The chain uses TRBV6-5 and TRBJ1-2; D is ambiguous. From germline, CDR1 is MNHEY and CDR2 SVGAGI. Deletions cut 2 bases from V and 4 bases from J, with 11 bases between. The CDR3 sequence is 14 residues long. The chain's CDR3 is CASSYAGARYGYTF. CDR3 coding DNA: TGTGCCAGCAGTTACGCCGGAGCCCGCTATGGCTACACCTTC.

The chain carries TRBV10-3 and TRBJ2-7, with 9 bases lining up with TRBD1. Germline trimming cut 6 bases from V and 2 bases from J; bases unmatched to any gene: 5. The CDR3 covers 14 residues. Germline V CDR1 and CDR2: ENHRY, SYGVKD. CDR3 amino acids: CAISGQGTPYEQYF. CDR3 nucleotides: TGTGCCATCAGCGGACAGGGGACACCCTACGAGCAGTACTTC.

The J gene is TRBJ2-1, the V gene TRBV2; the D gene is possibly TRBD2 (6 bases). The germline V and J ends were trimmed by 7 bases and 1 base, with 14 bases remaining between them. The CDR3 covers 15 residues. Germline CDR1 SNHLY, CDR2 FYNNEI. CDR3 loop: CASKEEGLSYNEQFF. CDR3 sequence (DNA): TGTGCCAGCAAGGAGGAGGGGCTTTCCTACAATGAGCAGTTCTTC.

The genes are TRBV30 and TRBJ2-7, with a weak D call TRBD2 (7 bases). This CDR3 comprises 14 residues. Trimming pared 2 bases from V and 3 bases from J, leaving 14 bases between. Germline V gene lookup returns CDR1 GTSNPN and CDR2 SVGIG (reference sequence). CDR3: CAWSNGEGVYEQYF. CDR3 DNA sequence: TGTGCCTGGAGTAACGGGGAGGGGGTCTACGAGCAGTACTTC.

This sequence joins TRBV4-1 and TRBJ2-1; a possible D gene is TRBD1 (5 bases). This CDR3 is built from 13 residues. V was clipped by 4 bases and J by 9 bases, with 13 bases between them. CDR1 MGHRA and CDR2 YSYEKL come from the germline V gene. In DNA, the CDR3 is TGCGCCAGCAGCCGGGGCGCAGTGATTGAGCAGTTCTTC. Protein: CASSRGAVIEQFF.

CDR3 nucleotides: TGTGCCAGCAGTTTATGGCCCGGGGAAGAGACCCAGTACTTC. Translated: CASSLWPGEETQYF. The chain has TRBV27 and TRBJ2-5; weak D call: TRBD2 (5 bases). Germline assignment: CDR1 MNHEY and CDR2 SMNVEV (reference sequence). This CDR3 region has 14 residues. Trimming removed 1 base at V and 3 bases at J, with 9 bases between.

The chain has TRBV27 and TRBJ2-1, with 11 bases that match TRBD2. The junction had 8 bases not matched to a gene; V was cut back by 2 bases and J by 8 bases. Germline CDR1 MNHEY, CDR2 SMNVEV (reference sequence). The CDR3 is 16 amino acids. The CDR3: CASSLLTSGSGYEQFF. In DNA, the CDR3 is TGTGCCAGCAGTTTACTTACTAGCGGGAGTGGCTATGAGCAGTTCTTC.

The V and J genes are TRBV30 and TRBJ2-7; D is ambiguous. Trimming shortened V by 2 bases and J by 6 bases, and 11 bases separated the two germline ends. CDR1 and CDR2 (germline): GTSNPN, SVGIG (reference sequence). The CDR3 is 12 amino acids. CDR3 nucleotide sequence: TGTGCCTGGAGTTTGCAGTCGGCCGAGCAGTACTTC. It encodes CAWSLQSAEQYF.

This chain links TRBV6-1 with TRBJ2-4; D may be TRBD1 or TRBD2 (5 bases each). CDR3 size: 14 residues. Per the germline V gene, CDR1 is MNHNS and CDR2 is SASEGT. V lost 1 base and J lost 2, with 6 bases in between. This chain's CDR3 is CASSEGGPKNIQYF. CDR3 sequence (DNA): TGTGCCAGCAGTGAAGGGGGACCCAAAAACATTCAGTACTTC.

In its sample, this clone was seen once. The V and J genes are TRBV11-3 and TRBJ2-7; TRBD2 is a possible D gene (5 bases). CDR1 is SGHNT and CDR2 is YENEEA in the germline V gene. This CDR3 region has 14 residues. Trimming stripped 0 bases from V and 3 bases from J, with 9 bases between. DNA for the CDR3: TGTGCCAGCAGCTTAGATTCGGAGGTCTACGAGCAGTACTTC. Translated, it gives CASSLDSEVYEQYF.

In its sample, this clone was seen a few times. V is TRBV7-2 and J is TRBJ2-7; 12 bases map to TRBD2. Germline V gene sequence: CDR1 SGHTA, CDR2 FQGNSA. This CDR3 spans 15 amino acids. V trimming: 4 bases; J trimming: 7 bases; junction bases outside the gene matches: 8. The CDR3 here is CASSWSGLAGREQYF. The CDR3 DNA sequence: TGTGCCAGCAGCTGGAGCGGACTAGCGGGACGGGAGCAGTACTTC.

The chain is built from TRBV30 and TRBJ1-2; the D gene is possibly TRBD1 (6 bases). Germline V lookup: CDR1 GTSNPN, CDR2 SVGIG (reference sequence). This CDR3 has 15 amino acids. Trimming shortened V by 0 bases and J by 7 bases, and 18 bases separated the two germline ends. The CDR3 protein is CAWSVPGAGAGGYTF. Here the CDR3 DNA reads TGTGCCTGGAGTGTACCAGGGGCAGGGGCAGGTGGCTACACCTTC.